This record concerns one TCR beta chain sequence. Its specificity is unknown. Germline V gives CDR1 MDHEN, CDR2 SYDVKM. The CDR3 runs 16 residues. V was shortened by 6 bases and J by 2 bases, with 17 bases between the two germline ends. The sample belongs to a study of shared clonotypes between healthy human individuals. Findings and limits, study-wide: Larger estimated richness was generally recorded for naive subsets relative to memory subsets.

Produced via immunoSEQ multiplex PCR; TCRdb's table is partial and in-frame only. The sample lists 650,000 to 800,000 clones; roughly 72% were seen once. The gene calls are TRBV28 and TRBJ1-5, with D maybe TRBD1 (6 bases). The sequence came from a woman under 40 in good health. Specimen: memory CD4+ T cells sorted from blood. The subset denotes: CD45RA-negative fraction. The CDR3 nucleotides are TGTGCCAGCAGAGATACAGGGTGGGAAGGCAATCAGCCCCAGCATTTT. Protein product: CASRDTGWEGNQPQHF.